Listed below are T cell receptor beta chains from one sample, sequenced in a study of CD4 T cell repertoires in COVID-19. The assay was immunoSEQ multiplex PCR, and TCRdb's table has in-frame clones only and misses some. The repertoire holds 70,000 to 95,000 clones, with under 90% as singletons. Material: CD4+ T cells from peripheral blood, obtained after recovery from COVID-19. Receptors originate from a human donor who had COVID-19. The CDR3 runs from the conserved cysteine through the conserved F or W. The order of the fields is clone size, V gene, D gene, J gene, CDR3 protein, CDR3 DNA. A D gene is named only where the DNA matches it firmly. Some rows mark clone size as missing; the rest say once, few, many or name a class of expanded clone.

.	TRBV27	.	TRBJ1-5	CASSPGSGNQPQHF	TGTGCCAGCAGTCCAGGGTCAGGAAATCAGCCCCAGCATTTT
once	TRBV3-1/TRBV3-2	TRBD1	TRBJ1-3	CASSQDARDRGRYF	TGTGCCAGCAGCCAAGACGCTAGAGACAGGGGACGGTATTTT
.	TRBV11-2	.	TRBJ2-7	CASSPRGNYEQYF	TGTGCCAGCAGCCCTCGTGGGAATTACGAGCAGTACTTC
.	TRBV5-4	TRBD1	TRBJ1-2	CASSSLTQGQGLANYGYTF	TGTGCCAGCAGCTCTCTCACCCAAGGACAGGGATTAGCTAACTATGGCTACACCTTC
.	TRBV6-4	.	TRBJ2-3	CASSDSPTDTQYF	TGTGCCAGCAGTGATTCCCCGACAGATACGCAGTATTTT
.	TRBV27	.	TRBJ2-1	CASSGVGESFNEQFF	TGTGCCAGCAGTGGTGTCGGGGAATCCTTCAATGAGCAGTTCTTC
.	TRBV18	TRBD1	TRBJ1-2	CASSPDRGELGYTF	TGTGCCAGCTCACCAGACAGGGGAGAATTGGGCTACACCTTC
.	TRBV5-5	.	TRBJ1-5	CASSPGKDQPQHF	TGCGCCAGCAGCCCGGGGAAGGATCAGCCCCAGCATTTT
.	TRBV18	.	TRBJ1-1	CASSPGNTEAFF	TGTGCCAGCTCACCGGGGAACACTGAAGCTTTCTTT
.	TRBV7-8	TRBD1	TRBJ1-1	CASSLGLGTGNTEAFF	TGTGCCAGCAGCTTAGGTTTAGGGACAGGGAACACTGAAGCTTTCTTT
.	TRBV7-9	TRBD2	TRBJ2-7	CASSLERGGWTPYEQYF	TGTGCCAGCAGCTTAGAACGCGGGGGTTGGACCCCCTACGAGCAGTACTTC
.	TRBV7-2	.	TRBJ1-1	CASSLVGAGGTEAFF	TGTGCCAGCAGCTTAGTGGGGGCCGGGGGTACTGAAGCTTTCTTT
.	TRBV10-1	.	TRBJ2-3	CASSVNRLGSTQYF	TGCGCCAGCAGTGTTAACCGCTTAGGGTCTACGCAGTATTTT
.	TRBV19	.	TRBJ2-2	CASSPMAGITGELFF	TGTGCCAGTAGCCCGATGGCAGGTATAACCGGGGAGCTGTTTTTT
.	TRBV5-1	.	TRBJ2-2	CASSLNGAGELFF	TGCGCCAGCAGCTTGAACGGTGCCGGGGAGCTGTTTTTT
once	TRBV3-1/TRBV3-2	.	TRBJ1-4	CASSQDSGSPNEKLFF	TGTGCCAGCAGCCAAGATAGTGGAAGTCCTAATGAAAAACTGTTTTTT
.	TRBV28	TRBD2	TRBJ2-5	CASSRGLGETQYF	TGTGCCAGCAGTAGGGGACTAGGGGAGACCCAGTACTTC